Listed below are T cell receptor beta chains from one sample, sequenced in a study of T cell repertoires in cytomegalovirus infection. What these receptors recognize is not known. MiXCR was run by TCRdb on the reads, yielding one entry per CDR3 protein. This sample carries a few hundred thousand distinct CDR3 sequences, 40% of them seen once, and the ten largest clones take about half. The sample here was cultured PBMCs, taken from culture after CMV antigen stimulation. The source is a human donor in good health (CMV status not recorded). Some clones in this sample may be carry-over from other donors' samples. CDR3s include the opening cysteine and the closing phenylalanine or tryptophan. A D gene is named only where the DNA matches it firmly. Not all rows give a size; the values are once, few, many and, for expanded clones, a class.

>TRBJ2-1|NA|NA|TRBV18|14
TGTGCCAGCTCACCATCGGCGGGGTACAATGAGCAGTTCTTC
CASSPSAGYNEQFF
>TRBJ1-2|NA|NA|TRBV6-8|11
TGTGCCAGCAGTGGGGATGCGGGCTACACCTTC
CASSGDAGYTF
>TRBJ2-7|many|TRBD1|TRBV6-1|13
TGTGCCAGCCGCCCGGGACAGAACTACGAGCAGTACTTC
CASRPGQNYEQYF
>TRBJ1-1|NA|NA|TRBV3-1|14
TGTGCCAGCAGCCCCATGGCGGGGGACACTGAAGCTTTCTTT
CASSPMAGDTEAFF
>TRBJ2-5|NA|TRBD1|TRBV5-5|14
TGTGCCAGCAGCGGAATCAGGGGGCAGGAGACCCAGTACTTC
CASSGIRGQETQYF
>TRBJ1-5|few|NA|TRBV6-5|17
TGTGCCAGCAGTTACTCGAAAGGAGGGTATAGCAATCAGCCCCAGCATTTT
CASSYSKGGYSNQPQHF
>TRBJ1-4|few|TRBD1|TRBV7-9|14
TGTGCCAGCAGCTTCGGGACAGGGCAGGAAAAACTGTTTTTT
CASSFGTGQEKLFF
>TRBJ2-5|few|TRBD2|TRBV6-8|16
TGTGCCAGCAGTCAGATAGCGGGAACGTACCAAGAGACCCAGTACTTC
CASSQIAGTYQETQYF
>TRBJ1-5|NA|TRBD1|TRBV19|18
TGTGCCAGTAGTATATCTACCTTCGACAGGGAAGGTAATCAGCCCCAGCATTTT
CASSISTFDREGNQPQHF
>TRBJ1-2|NA|NA|TRBV29-1|12
TGTAGCGTCTCCACTGGGGGACATGGCTACACCTTC
CSVSTGGHGYTF
>TRBJ2-5|few|NA|TRBV11-2|15
TGTGCCAGCAGCTTACATCAGAGGCTAGCCGAGACCCAGTACTTC
CASSLHQRLAETQYF
>TRBJ1-1|NA|NA|TRBV7-3|13
TGTGCCAGCAGGGGGAGGAAAGGCACTGAAGCTTTCTTT
CASRGRKGTEAFF
>TRBJ1-2|few|NA|TRBV27|17
TGTGCCAGCAGTTTGATTCCTCCGGCAGGGGACGACTATGGCTACACCTTC
CASSLIPPAGDDYGYTF
>TRBJ2-3|many|NA|TRBV7-2|12
TGTGCCAGCAGGCGGGTGACAGATACGCAGTATTTT
CASRRVTDTQYF
>TRBJ1-3|few|NA|TRBV12-3/TRBV12-4|14
TGTGCCAGCAGGCCAACCGGGCTCGGAAACACCATATATTTT
CASRPTGLGNTIYF
>TRBJ1-2|NA|NA|TRBV4-1|15
TGCGCCAGCAGCCAAGAGGCGGGCGTGGACTATGGCTACACCTTC
CASSQEAGVDYGYTF
>TRBJ2-1|few|TRBD2|TRBV7-2|16
TGTGCCAGCAGCTCCGGGGCGGGGGGGTACCCGCGGGAGCAGTTCTTC
CASSSGAGGYPREQFF
>TRBJ1-6|many|NA|TRBV7-2|14
TGTGCCAGCAGTCAACAGGGAAGGAATTCACCCCTCCACTTT
CASSQQGRNSPLHF
>TRBJ2-5|few|NA|TRBV11-2|14
TGTGCCAGCAGCCAATTGGGAACCGAAGAGACCCAGTACTTC
CASSQLGTEETQYF
>TRBJ2-2|NA|TRBD2|TRBV7-9|14
TGTGCCAGCAAAACTAGCGGGGGTTTCGGGGAGCTGTTTTTT
CASKTSGGFGELFF
>TRBJ1-1|NA|NA|TRBV20-1|11
TGCAGTGCTAAGGGGGGCGCTGAAGCTTTCTTT
CSAKGGAEAFF
>TRBJ1-5|NA|NA|TRBV2|15
TGTGCCAGCAGGGACTCACAGTTTAGCAATCAGCCCCAGCATTTT
CASRDSQFSNQPQHF
>TRBJ2-5|NA|NA|TRBV7-2|12
TGTGCCAGCAGCTTTGTGGGAGGGACCCAGTACTTC
CASSFVGGTQYF
>TRBJ1-5|NA|TRBD1|TRBV12-3/TRBV12-4|14
TGTGCCAGCAGTTGGACAGGGGGCCATCAGCCCCAGCATTTT
CASSWTGGHQPQHF
>TRBJ2-1|NA|NA|TRBV19|16
TGTGCCAGTAAGGGGGCTAGCGGCTTGGCTCCCAGTGAGCAGTTCTTC
CASKGASGLAPSEQFF
>TRBJ1-4|NA|NA|TRBV27|16
TGTGCCAGCAGAAAGACAGGTGTCACAACTAATGAAAAACTGTTTTTT
CASRKTGVTTNEKLFF
>TRBJ2-2|NA|TRBD1|TRBV5-1|15
TGCGCCAGCAGCCTAGGGACAGCTTACACCGGGGAGCTGTTTTTT
CASSLGTAYTGELFF
>TRBJ2-1|NA|NA|TRBV29-1|11
TGCAGCGCTTACAGGGCCGGTGAGCAGTTCTTC
CSAYRAGEQFF
>TRBJ2-7|few|NA|TRBV7-8|15
TGTGCCAGCAGCTTAGGCCGGGACATGACCTACGAGCAGTACTTC
CASSLGRDMTYEQYF
>TRBJ1-2|NA|TRBD1|TRBV15|16
TGTGCCACCAGCCAGACCGGGGGGACAGGGGGTCGCGGCTACACCTTC
CATSQTGGTGGRGYTF
>TRBJ2-7|few|NA|TRBV19|13
TGTGCCAGCGCGGGACAGTTGGGGTGGGAGCAGTACTTC
CASAGQLGWEQYF
>TRBJ2-1|NA|NA|TRBV4-1|15
TGCGCCAGCAGCCAAGGGCTAGTAAATTACAATGAGCAGTTCTTC
CASSQGLVNYNEQFF
>TRBJ1-2|few|NA|TRBV19|15
TGTGCCAGTATCCCCGCCAGGAATACTAACTATGGCTACACCTTC
CASIPARNTNYGYTF
>TRBJ2-7|many|NA|TRBV7-2|14
TGTGCCAGCAGCTTGACTAGGGATTCCTACGAGCAGTACTTC
CASSLTRDSYEQYF
>TRBJ2-5|NA|NA|TRBV10-3|17
TGTGCCATCAGTGACCACGACAGCTTTGGAGGGTTGGAGACCCAGTACTTC
CAISDHDSFGGLETQYF
>TRBJ2-1|NA|TRBD1|TRBV15|16
TGTGCCACCAGCAGGGGGACAGGGGGGACCTACAATGAGCAGTTCTTC
CATSRGTGGTYNEQFF
>TRBJ1-1|NA|TRBD1|TRBV6-2/TRBV6-3|14
TGTGCCAGCAGTTACCAGGGGGCGCGCACTGAAGCTTTCTTT
CASSYQGARTEAFF
>TRBJ2-3|few|NA|TRBV19|15
TGTGCCAGTAGTCCGACGCAGACTAGCACAGATACGCAGTATTTT
CASSPTQTSTDTQYF
>TRBJ1-4|NA|NA|TRBV12-3/TRBV12-4|14
TGTGCCAGCAGTTTCGCCGGGATGAATGAAAAACTGTTTTTT
CASSFAGMNEKLFF
>TRBJ2-1|once|NA|TRBV6-2/TRBV6-3|14
TGTGCCAGCAGAAAGGACAGATCCCGGAATGAGCAGTTCTTC
CASRKDRSRNEQFF
>TRBJ2-5|NA|NA|TRBV2|14
TGTGCCAGCGGCGTCAGGAGGGGTCAAGAGACCCAGTACTTC
CASGVRRGQETQYF
>TRBJ2-6|NA|NA|TRBV4-1|19
TGCGCCAGCAGCCAAGCAGTTCCCCTTGGTCTCTCTGGGGCCAACGTCCTGACTTTC
CASSQAVPLGLSGANVLTF
>TRBJ2-5|NA|NA|TRBV7-2|15
TGTGCCAGCAGCCCAGTGAGAAGCGGCCAAGAGACCCAGTACTTC
CASSPVRSGQETQYF
>TRBJ1-3|NA|NA|TRBV6-2/TRBV6-3|16
TGTGCCAGCAGCCCTGCGGACGGGACCTCTGGAAACACCATATATTTT
CASSPADGTSGNTIYF
>TRBJ1-2|NA|NA|TRBV6-1|15
TGTGCCAGCAGACCCCGCGGGGGGTCTAACTATGGCTACACCTTC
CASRPRGGSNYGYTF
>TRBJ2-7|once|TRBD2|TRBV7-4|19
TGTGCCAGCAGCTTTTCCTCACGGACTAGCGGGAGTTTACCCTACGAGCAGTACTTC
CASSFSSRTSGSLPYEQYF
>TRBJ2-1|many|TRBD1|TRBV7-2|18
TGTGCCAGCAGCCCTAGGGACAGGGGGGACCCCACCTACAATGAGCAGTTCTTC
CASSPRDRGDPTYNEQFF
>TRBJ1-5|NA|NA|TRBV6-1|12
TGTGCCAGCCACGACTGGGCGCGGCCCCAGCATTTT
CASHDWARPQHF
>TRBJ2-3|NA|TRBD1|TRBV20-1|13
TGCAGTGCTGGACAGGGTAGGGCAGATACGCAGTATTTT
CSAGQGRADTQYF